These 27 T cell receptor beta chains came from one sample sequenced in a study of T cell clonality in common variable immunodeficiency. Repertoires were generated with immunoSEQ multiplex PCR, while TCRdb's copy carries only in-frame clones and drops some. The sample shows 40,000 to 45,000 clones, none of them appearing just once. Sequences were obtained from peripheral blood mononuclear cells. These receptors were collected from a person aged 18 to 75 in good health.

Ten or more counts support this clone. From the germline J gene comes the end of the CDR3, since the read stops 3 residues before it. This sequence joins TRBV7-6 and TRBJ2-1; D remains ambiguous. CDR3 size: 15 residues. V gave up 5 bases and J gave up 5 bases, with 16 bases separating them. The germline CDR1 and CDR2 sequences are SGHVS and FNYEAQ. The DNA read from the CDR3 is TGTGCCAGCAGCCCCAACGGCGGAATAGACAATGAG. As protein: CASSPNGGIDNE. The full CDR3 is CASSPNGGIDNEQFF.

This clone was seen many times. The CDR3 end is not reached by the read, which stops 3 residues before it; the germline J gene fills it in. The chain is built from TRBV19 and TRBJ1-2, with 8 nucleotides matching TRBD1. V gave up 7 bases and J gave up 6 bases; unmatched junction bases: 4. Germline CDR1 and CDR2: LNHDA and SQIVND (reference sequence). This CDR3 region has 12 residues. Partial CDR3 DNA: TGTGCCAGTATTAGGACAGGGAATGGC. It specifies CASIRTGNG. In full, the CDR3 is CASIRTGNGYTF.

This clone was counted at least ten times. Sequencing ends 3 residues short of the CDR3 end; the germline J gene provides the rest. The genes are TRBV7-3 and TRBJ2-1; 8 bases agree with TRBD2. V lost 4 bases, J lost 7 bases, and 12 bases stayed unmatched. This CDR3 region has 16 residues. From germline, CDR1 is SGHTA and CDR2 FQGTGA. The CDR3 loop is CASSSTSLRGGNEQFF. The covered CDR3 bases are TGTGCCAGCAGCTCGACCTCGTTACGGGGGGGGAATGAG.

This clone came up many times. The read ends 3 residues shy of where the CDR3 ends; the end is completed using the germline J gene. The chain has TRBV30 and TRBJ2-1; 7 bases match TRBD2. Germline values: CDR1 GTSNPN, CDR2 SVGIG (reference sequence). The CDR3 extends over 18 amino acids. V shed 1 base and J 0 bases; nucleotides not matched to a gene: 12. The CDR3: CAWSGSWERGHSYNEQFF. The CDR3 bases that were read are TGTGCCTGGAGTGGATCTTGGGAGCGGGGTCACTCCTACAATGAG.

This clone showed up many times. Sequencing ends 3 residues short of the CDR3 end; the germline J gene provides the rest. The rearrangement uses TRBV18 and TRBJ2-3, with D hard to call. The germline V gene has CDR1 KGHSH and CDR2 LQKENI. Trimming removed 5 bases at V and 0 bases at J, with 3 bases between. There are 12 residues in the CDR3. The part of the CDR3 DNA that was read is TGTGCCAGCTCATCGAGCACAGATACG. It translates to CASSSSTDT. The CDR3, in full, reads CASSSSTDTQYF. Together with reference TRBV18 and TRBJ2-3, the CDR3 gives the full variable domain: NAGVMQNPRHLVRRRGQEARLRCSPMKGHSHVYWYRQLPEEGLKFMVYLQKENIIDESGMPKERFSAEFPKEGPSILRIQQVVRGDSAAYFCASSSSTDTQYFGPGTRLTVL.

The table lists this clone with many counts. The CDR3 DNA, read in part, is TGCGCCAGCAGTCTGGCGGGAGTTGTCAATGAG. It translates to CASSLAGVVNE. The CDR3 in its entirety is CASSLAGVVNEQFF. V and J are TRBV5-1 and TRBJ2-1; 7 nucleotides match TRBD2. Read sequence stops 3 residues before the CDR3 end, and the germline J gene provides the missing end. In germline, CDR1 is SGHRS, CDR2 YFSETQ. The CDR3 loop spans 14 amino acids. V trimming: 5 bases; J trimming: 6 bases; junction bases outside the gene matches: 8.

In its sample, this clone was seen many times. The read ends 3 residues early relative to the CDR3; the germline J gene fills the gap. The rearrangement joins TRBV11-2 to TRBJ2-4; 9 bases line up with TRBD1. Losses at the gene ends were 1 base for V and 8 bases for J; bases not matched to a gene: 3. The length of the CDR3 is 14 residues. CDR1 SGHAT and CDR2 FQNNGV come from the germline V gene. The part of the CDR3 DNA that was read is TGTGCCAGCAGCTTAGCACAGGGGGCACACATT. It translates to CASSLAQGAHI. The complete CDR3 reads CASSLAQGAHIQYF.

This clone was detected many times. Sequencing ends 3 residues short of the CDR3 end; the germline J gene provides the rest. V gene TRBV6-2 or TRBV6-3 combines with J gene TRBJ2-1, with unresolved D. CDR1 MNHEY and CDR2 SVGEGT come from the germline V gene. Trimming removed 2 bases from V and 0 bases from J, with 8 bases in between. This CDR3 comprises 15 residues. CDR3 DNA (partial): TGTGCCAGCAGTTACCAGGAAAGCTCCTACAATGAG. Translated, it gives CASSYQESSYNE. The CDR3, in full, reads CASSYQESSYNEQFF.

This clone was seen ten or more times. The CDR3 extends 3 residues past the end of the read, so its final part is completed from the germline J gene. V gene TRBV30 combines with J gene TRBJ2-3; no firm D call. The CDR3 loop spans 13 amino acids. V lost 2 bases and J 0 bases, leaving 6 bases between the germline ends. The germline V gene has CDR1 GTSNPN and CDR2 SVGIG (reference sequence). The CDR3 loop is CAWSMRSTDTQYF. The CDR3 bases that were read are TGTGCCTGGAGTATGCGGAGCACAGATACG. Supplemented by reference TRBV30 and TRBJ2-3, the full variable domain reads SQTIHQWPATLVQPVGSPLSLECTVEGTSNPNLYWYRQAAGRGLQLLFYSVGIGQISSEVPQNLSASRPQDRQFILSSKKLLLSDSGFYLCAWSMRSTDTQYFGPGTRLTVL.

At least ten counts were recorded for this clone. The read ends 3 residues before the CDR3 terminus; that terminus is restored from the germline J gene. The chain has TRBV15 and TRBJ2-5, with D perhaps TRBD1 (5 bases). The CDR3 is 15 residues long. Germline values: CDR1 LNHNV, CDR2 YYDKDF (reference sequence). V gave up 0 bases and J gave up 1 base, with 9 bases separating them. The CDR3 DNA, read in part, is TGTGCCACCAGCAGAGATCCAGGGCCCCAAGAGACC. Translated, it gives CATSRDPGPQET. The full CDR3 protein reads CATSRDPGPQETQYF.

This clone has a count of ten or more. The read comes to an end 3 residues before the CDR3 does, leaving the germline J gene to fill in the end. The chain uses TRBV27 and TRBJ1-2, with 9 bases identical to TRBD1. The CDR3 runs to 16 residues. Germline lookup yields CDR1 MNHEY and CDR2 SMNVEV (reference sequence). J lost 5 bases, V lost 4 bases, and 11 bases had no gene match. CDR3 DNA (partial): TGTGCCAGCAGTTCGCCCGGGACAGGGCGGTTTTATGGC. It specifies CASSSPGTGRFYG. The complete CDR3 protein is CASSSPGTGRFYGYTF.

This clone was picked up many times. The read halts 3 residues ahead of the CDR3 end, with the missing end drawn from the germline J gene. The chain uses TRBV7-6 and TRBJ1-2, with 10 nucleotides matching TRBD1. J lost 3 bases, V lost 4 bases, and 5 bases had no gene match. From germline, CDR1 is SGHVS and CDR2 FNYEAQ. The CDR3 totals 15 residues. The CDR3 reads CASSSWDRGHYGYTF. Partial CDR3 DNA: TGTGCCAGCAGCTCATGGGACAGGGGCCACTATGGC.

The covered CDR3 bases are TGTGCCAGCAGCTTATCCGGTGGAAACACC. This encodes CASSLSGGNT. The complete CDR3 protein is CASSLSGGNTIYF. The chain is built from TRBV7-8 and TRBJ1-3; D gene unclear. Read sequence stops 3 residues before the CDR3 end, and the germline J gene provides the missing end. The germline CDR1 and CDR2 sequences are SGHVS and FQNEAQ. CDR3 size: 13 residues. Trimming took 2 bases from V and 3 from J, leaving 5 bases between them.

This clone was seen many times. With the read ending 3 residues before the CDR3 end, the germline J gene is used to fill in that end. The rearrangement joins TRBV19 to TRBJ2-7, with TRBD1 matching over 8 bases. The CDR3 is 14 residues long. CDR1 is LNHDA, CDR2 SQIVND, per germline (reference sequence). With 6 bases clipped from V and 4 bases from J, the junction kept 8 bases outside the gene matches. CDR3 sequence: CASSPGTGDYEQYF. The DNA read from the CDR3 is TGTGCCAGTAGCCCGGGGACAGGCGATTACGAG.

This clone was counted many times. From the germline J gene comes the end of the CDR3, since the read stops 3 residues before it. The V call is TRBV5-1, the J call TRBJ1-2, with 9 positions matching TRBD1. The CDR3 loop spans 17 amino acids. Losses at the gene ends were 2 bases for V and 6 bases for J; bases not matched to a gene: 14. The V gene's germline CDR1 is SGHRS and CDR2 YFSETQ. The CDR3 loop reads CASSFRGTGQEANGYTF. The CDR3 bases that were read are TGCGCCAGCAGCTTTAGGGGGACAGGGCAAGAAGCGAATGGC.

A few counts support this clone. CDR3 protein: CASSISAGGNEQFF. Partial CDR3 DNA: TGTGCCAGTAGTATTAGTGCCGGGGGGAATGAG. This rearrangement joins TRBV19 to TRBJ2-1; 7 nucleotides match TRBD2. The sequenced fragment ends 3 residues before the CDR3 boundary, so the rest is inferred from the germline J gene. This CDR3 has 14 amino acids. V shed 3 bases, J shed 7 bases, and the junction held 6 bases outside the gene matches. In germline, CDR1 is LNHDA, CDR2 SQIVND (reference sequence).

Many counts were recorded for this clone. The CDR3 is cut off 3 residues early in the read; its end comes from the germline J gene. The chain couples TRBV12-3 or TRBV12-4 to TRBJ1-2; D may be TRBD1 (5 bases). The CDR3 sequence is 13 residues long. Partial CDR3 DNA: TGTGCCAGCAGTTTTGGGGGGAATCAGGGC. Its protein product is CASSFGGNQG. The complete CDR3 protein is CASSFGGNQGYTF.

Many counts were recorded for this clone. The CDR3 is cut off 3 residues early in the read; its end comes from the germline J gene. The gene calls are TRBV7-2 and TRBJ2-5; D perhaps matches TRBD2 (6 bases). The V end was cut by 6 bases, the J end by 3 bases, with 17 bases between. This CDR3 has 15 residues. The germline V gene has CDR1 SGHTA and CDR2 FQGNSA. CDR3 bases read: TGTGCCAGCAGAGGGCCGGGGACTCCAAAAGAGACC. This codes for CASRGPGTPKET. The whole CDR3 sequence is CASRGPGTPKETQYF.

This clone was observed at least ten times. The read halts 3 residues ahead of the CDR3 end, with the missing end drawn from the germline J gene. The rearrangement uses TRBV5-1 and TRBJ2-6; a possible D gene is TRBD1 (5 bases). V was pared by 3 bases and J by 0 bases, with 7 bases between. Germline V CDR1 and CDR2: SGHRS, YFSETQ. This CDR3 region has 15 residues. CDR3: CASSSDSSGANVLTF. The DNA read from the CDR3 is TGCGCCAGCAGCTCCGACAGCTCTGGGGCCAACGTC.

This clone was seen repeatedly, ten times or more. The read stops 3 residues short of the end of the CDR3; the missing end is completed from the germline J gene. The V and J genes are TRBV19 and TRBJ2-5; D is uncertain. V was trimmed by 3 bases and J by 5 bases, leaving 13 bases between them. Germline CDR1 and CDR2: LNHDA and SQIVND (reference sequence). The CDR3 length is 14 residues. The sequenced CDR3 bases are TGTGCCAGTAGTATCGGCGGCGCTCAGGAGACC. The encoded protein is CASSIGGAQET. The entire CDR3 protein is CASSIGGAQETQYF.

This clone was seen ten or more times. The read comes to an end 3 residues before the CDR3 does, leaving the germline J gene to fill in the end. The chain combines TRBV29-1 with TRBJ2-3; tentative D call: TRBD1 (7 bases). This CDR3 contains 15 residues. Trimming cost V 4 bases and J 2 bases, with 16 bases left between them. Germline assignment: CDR1 SQVTM and CDR2 ANQGSEA. The CDR3 region is CSVGGGAGFTDTQYF. The sequenced CDR3 bases are TGCAGCGTTGGAGGGGGCGCGGGATTCACAGATACG.

This clone was detected many times. The CDR3 end is not reached by the read, which stops 3 residues before it; the germline J gene fills it in. The chain uses TRBV29-1 and TRBJ2-7; 7 bases are shared with TRBD1. V shed 5 bases and J 2 bases; nucleotides not matched to a gene: 3. The CDR3 loop spans 12 amino acids. CDR1 is SQVTM and CDR2 is ANQGSEA in the germline V gene. The CDR3 loop reads CSVWDRAYEQYF. The covered CDR3 bases are TGCAGCGTTTGGGACAGAGCCTACGAG.

This clone was picked up many times. The read halts 3 residues ahead of the CDR3 end, with the missing end drawn from the germline J gene. The J gene is TRBJ2-5, the V gene TRBV7-3, with TRBD2 matching over 11 bases. Per germline, CDR1 SGHTA and CDR2 FQGTGA. V lost 2 bases, J lost 5 bases, and 10 bases stayed unmatched. The CDR3 covers 17 residues. Here the CDR3 reads CASSLYPTSGGGETQYF. The covered CDR3 bases are TGTGCCAGCAGCTTATATCCCACTAGCGGGGGCGGGGAGACC.

There are many counts of this clone. The missing CDR3 end, 3 residues past where the read stops, is filled in from the germline J gene. This chain links TRBV5-1 with TRBJ2-2; TRBD1 is a possible D gene (5 bases). This CDR3 is 14 amino acids long. Trimming took off 4 bases at V and 1 base at J, with 8 bases between the two ends. Germline-derived CDR1 and CDR2 are SGHRS and YFSETQ. CDR3 DNA, as far as it was read: TGCGCCAGCAGCAGCCAGGGGAACACCGGGGAG. As protein: CASSSQGNTGE. The entire CDR3 protein is CASSSQGNTGELFF.

This clone was observed many times. The read finishes 3 residues shy of the CDR3 end, and the germline J gene is used to complete it. The chain links TRBV7-3 to TRBJ2-3, with 11 bases matching TRBD2. The CDR3 has 19 residues. Germline CDR1 and CDR2: SGHTA and FQGTGA. The J segment lost 1 base and the V segment lost 1 base, leaving 10 bases of the junction unmatched. CDR3 amino acids: CASSLSGASGGRRTDTQYF. CDR3 DNA, as far as it was read: TGTGCCAGCAGCTTAAGCGGGGCTAGCGGGGGGCGGCGCACAGATACG.

At least ten counts were recorded for this clone. The read falls 3 residues short of the CDR3 end, and the missing part is taken from the germline J gene. The chain carries TRBV19 and TRBJ1-2; D ambiguous. This CDR3 is 14 amino acids long. V was pared by 1 base and J by 2 bases, with 8 bases between. CDR1 and CDR2 (germline): LNHDA, SQIVND (reference sequence). The CDR3 is CASSIVTANYGYTF. Incomplete CDR3 DNA: TGTGCCAGTAGTATAGTCACAGCAAACTATGGC.

Many counts were recorded for this clone. The read ends 3 residues shy of where the CDR3 ends; the end is completed using the germline J gene. This rearrangement joins TRBV6-2 or TRBV6-3 to TRBJ1-1; D is possibly TRBD1 (5 bases). V gave up 8 bases and J gave up 4 bases, with 20 bases separating them. Germline V gives CDR1 MNHEY, CDR2 SVGEGT. This CDR3 has 15 amino acids. The DNA read from the CDR3 is TGTGCCAGCGTAGAGCAGGGAGGGGTTGGCACTGAA. Translation gives CASVEQGGVGTE. The CDR3, in full, reads CASVEQGGVGTEAFF.